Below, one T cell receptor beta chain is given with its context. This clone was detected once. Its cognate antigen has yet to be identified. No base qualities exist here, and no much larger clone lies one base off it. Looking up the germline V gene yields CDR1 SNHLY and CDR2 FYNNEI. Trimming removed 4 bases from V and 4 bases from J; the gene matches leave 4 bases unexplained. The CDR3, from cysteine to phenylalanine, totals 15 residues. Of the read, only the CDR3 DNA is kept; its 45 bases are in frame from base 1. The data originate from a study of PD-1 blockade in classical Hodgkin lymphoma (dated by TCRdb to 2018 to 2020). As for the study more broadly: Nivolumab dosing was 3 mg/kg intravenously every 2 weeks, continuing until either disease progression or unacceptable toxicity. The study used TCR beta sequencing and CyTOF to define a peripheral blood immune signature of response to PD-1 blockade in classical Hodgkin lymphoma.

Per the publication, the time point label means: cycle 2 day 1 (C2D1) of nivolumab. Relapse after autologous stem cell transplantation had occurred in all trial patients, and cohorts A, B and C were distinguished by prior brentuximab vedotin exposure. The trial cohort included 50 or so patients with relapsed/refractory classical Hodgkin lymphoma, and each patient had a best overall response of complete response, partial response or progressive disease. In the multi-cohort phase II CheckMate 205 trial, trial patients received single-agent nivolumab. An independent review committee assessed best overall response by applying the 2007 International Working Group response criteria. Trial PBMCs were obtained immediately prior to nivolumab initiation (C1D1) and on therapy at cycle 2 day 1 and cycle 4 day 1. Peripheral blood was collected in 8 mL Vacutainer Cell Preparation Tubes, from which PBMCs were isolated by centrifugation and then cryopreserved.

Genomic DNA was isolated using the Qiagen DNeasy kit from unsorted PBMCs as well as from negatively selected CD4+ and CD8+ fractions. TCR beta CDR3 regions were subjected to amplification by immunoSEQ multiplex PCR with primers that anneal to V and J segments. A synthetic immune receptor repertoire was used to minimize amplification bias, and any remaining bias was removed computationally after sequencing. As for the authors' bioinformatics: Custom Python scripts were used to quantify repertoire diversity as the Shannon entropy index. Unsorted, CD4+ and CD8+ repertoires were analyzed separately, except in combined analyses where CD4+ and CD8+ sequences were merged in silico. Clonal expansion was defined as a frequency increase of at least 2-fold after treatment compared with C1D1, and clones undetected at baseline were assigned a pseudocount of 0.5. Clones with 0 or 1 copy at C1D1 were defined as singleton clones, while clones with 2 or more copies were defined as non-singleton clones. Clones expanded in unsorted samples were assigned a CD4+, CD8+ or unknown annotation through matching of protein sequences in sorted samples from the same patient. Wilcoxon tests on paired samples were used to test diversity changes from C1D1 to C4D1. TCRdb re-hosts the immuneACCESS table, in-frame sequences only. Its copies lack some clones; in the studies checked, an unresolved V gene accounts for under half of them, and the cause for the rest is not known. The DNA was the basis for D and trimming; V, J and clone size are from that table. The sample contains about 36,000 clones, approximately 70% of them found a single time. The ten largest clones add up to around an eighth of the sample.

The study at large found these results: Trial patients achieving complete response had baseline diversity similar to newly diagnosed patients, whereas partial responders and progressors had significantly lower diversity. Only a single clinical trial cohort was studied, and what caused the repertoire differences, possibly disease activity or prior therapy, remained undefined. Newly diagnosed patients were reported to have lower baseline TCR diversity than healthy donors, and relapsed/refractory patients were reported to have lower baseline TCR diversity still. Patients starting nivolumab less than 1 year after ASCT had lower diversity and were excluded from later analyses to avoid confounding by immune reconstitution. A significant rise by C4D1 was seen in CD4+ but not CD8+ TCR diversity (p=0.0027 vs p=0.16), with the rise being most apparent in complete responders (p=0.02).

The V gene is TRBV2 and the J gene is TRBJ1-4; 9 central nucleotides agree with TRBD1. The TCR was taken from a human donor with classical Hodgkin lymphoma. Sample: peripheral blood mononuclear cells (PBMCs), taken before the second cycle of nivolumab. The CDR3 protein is CASSGDRAGNEKLFF. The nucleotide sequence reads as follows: TGTGCCAGCAGTGGGGACAGGGCGGGTAATGAAAAACTGTTTTTT.